A single sample gave rise to the 9 T cell receptor beta chains below, sequenced in a study of blood T cell repertoires in COVID-19 (dated by TCRdb to the early 2020s). The library was made by the immunoSEQ multiplex PCR assay. As stored in TCRdb, this immuneACCESS dataset retains in-frame rearrangements with V and J assigned. A fraction of the clones does not appear; measured against another copy, unresolved V genes explain less than half of the discrepancy, and the remainder lacks a known reason. The sample records about 430,000 clones, 85% to 90% of which are singletons. Jointly, the top ten make up approximately 1.2% of the sample. Source material: PBMCs or T cells enriched from blood (not recorded which). Receptors originate from a man aged 25 to 45 who had recovered from COVID-19.

The rearrangement links TRBV30 to TRBJ1-5; a possible D gene is TRBD1 (5 bases). The CDR3 runs to 13 residues. Looked up from germline, CDR1 is GTSNPN and CDR2 is SVGIG (reference sequence). V was shortened by 3 bases and J by 7 bases, with 13 bases between the two germline ends. For the CDR3, the DNA is TGTGCCTGGAGGGGGGTAGCGGGCCAGCCCCAGCATTTT. This sequence encodes CAWRGVAGQPQHF.

The V gene is TRBV6-5, the J gene TRBJ1-4, with 10 bases fitting TRBD1. CDR1 and CDR2 from the germline V gene are MNHEY and SVGAGI. The CDR3 length is 12 residues. After removal of 10 bases from V and 9 bases from J, the junction contained 5 bases not matched to a gene. The CDR3, as DNA: TGTGCCACCGGGACAGGGGAAAAAAAACTGTTTTTT. As protein: CATGTGEKKLFF.

The chain has TRBV6-5 and TRBJ1-2; no reliable D call. The V gene's germline CDR1 is MNHEY and CDR2 SVGAGI. CDR3 length: 14 amino acids. V was pared by 10 bases and J by 0 bases, with 15 bases between. CDR3 sequence: CAISPSGSNYGYTF. CDR3 coding DNA: TGTGCCATATCGCCCTCGGGATCTAACTATGGCTACACCTTC.

The V call is TRBV28, the J call TRBJ1-1, with a weak D call TRBD1 (6 bases). V dropped 6 bases and J dropped 1 base, with 12 bases sitting between them. From germline, CDR1 is MDHEN and CDR2 SYDVKM. This CDR3 comprises 14 residues. CDR3 coding DNA: TGTGCCAGCAGGGAGGGGGGGGAGAACACTGAAGCTTTCTTT. Its translation: CASREGGENTEAFF.

The chain links TRBV10-3 to TRBJ2-1, with TRBD1 as a possible D gene (5 bases). Trimming stripped 4 bases from V and 4 bases from J, with 8 bases between. The germline V gene encodes CDR1 ENHRY and CDR2 SYGVKD. This CDR3 comprises 13 residues. The CDR3 bases are TGTGCCATCAGTGGGGGCTCGTACAATGAGCAGTTCTTC. Translated: CAISGGSYNEQFF.

Remarks on this clone: The identical CDR3 is also encoded by other nucleotide sequences in the sample. The gene calls are TRBV5-1 and TRBJ1-5, with TRBD1 identical over 7 bases. V lost 4 bases, J lost 2 bases, and 3 bases stayed unmatched. This CDR3 spans 14 amino acids. Germline V CDR1 and CDR2: SGHRS, YFSETQ. Written as DNA, the CDR3 is TGCGCCAGCAGCCCCGGACAGGGCAATCAGCCCCAGCATTTT. Translating gives CASSPGQGNQPQHF.

A remark on this clone: This sample includes further DNA sequences coding for the same CDR3. The chain couples TRBV7-9 to TRBJ1-5; no definite D call. Germline CDR1 SEHNR, CDR2 FQNEAQ (reference sequence). V lost 2 bases to trimming and J lost 4 bases, with 6 bases between them. The CDR3 covers 13 residues. The CDR3 here is CASSLTGNQPQHF. DNA of the CDR3: TGTGCCAGCAGCTTAACTGGTAATCAGCCCCAGCATTTT.

The V call is TRBV19, the J call TRBJ2-2, with 9 bases that match TRBD1. V dropped 6 bases and J dropped 4; count of bases not matched to a gene: 9. Germline values: CDR1 LNHDA, CDR2 SQIVND (reference sequence). The CDR3 is made up of 16 amino acids. The CDR3 nucleotides are TGTGCCAGTAGCAACATACAGGGGGCGCCCACCGGGGAGCTGTTTTTT. Translating it yields CASSNIQGAPTGELFF.

The chain joins TRBV19 to TRBJ2-1; 11 bases map to TRBD1. V was clipped by 3 bases and J by 4 bases; unmatched bases: 2. Germline CDR1 LNHDA, CDR2 SQIVND (reference sequence). The CDR3 is 15 residues long. CDR3 in DNA: TGTGCCAGTAGTATGGACAGGGGGCCTTACAATGAGCAGTTCTTC. Encoded protein: CASSMDRGPYNEQFF.